Each of the 27 T cell receptor beta chains below was sequenced from the same sample in a study of blood T cell repertoires in COVID-19 (dated by TCRdb to 2020 to 2022). Library construction relied on the immunoSEQ multiplex PCR assay. In its TCRdb copy, this immuneACCESS table keeps in-frame sequences only and misses some clones. Where compared with another copy, unresolved V genes explain less than half of these, and the others have no known cause. This sample gives a few hundred thousand clones in total; 80% to 90% of them show up just once. Around 4.1% of the sample lies in the top ten. The material sequenced was PBMCs or T cells enriched from blood (not recorded which). The receptor set was obtained from a man in his thirties or forties with acute COVID-19.

V is TRBV24-1 and J is TRBJ1-5; D unclear. The CDR3 sequence is 15 residues long. V shed 2 bases and J shed 3 bases, with 10 bases lying between them. CDR1 is KGHDR and CDR2 is SFDVKD in the germline V gene. CDR3: CATSDSKTFNQPQHF. The CDR3 coding sequence is TGTGCCACCAGTGATTCAAAGACATTCAATCAGCCCCAGCATTTT.

The V and J genes are TRBV6-5 and TRBJ2-1; 9 positions agree with TRBD1. In germline, CDR1 is MNHEY, CDR2 SVGAGI. V was pared by 8 bases and J by 6 bases, with 11 bases of the junction left unmatched. This CDR3 is 15 amino acids long. CDR3 in amino acids: CASGDRTGVSNEQFF. As DNA, the CDR3 is TGTGCCAGCGGGGACCGGACAGGGGTTTCCAATGAGCAGTTCTTC.

The chain uses TRBV9 and TRBJ2-5, with 8 bases fitting TRBD1. The V gene end was trimmed by 4 bases and the J gene end by 2 bases; junction bases not matched to a gene: 7. CDR1 SGDLS and CDR2 YYNGEE come from the germline V gene. This CDR3 region has 15 residues. CDR3 sequence reads: CASSPGQGLQETQYF. CDR3 in DNA: TGTGCCAGCAGCCCCGGACAGGGATTACAAGAGACCCAGTACTTC.

With regard to this clone: A read error may produce the germline difference seen at one junction end. The chain joins TRBV5-1 to TRBJ2-2, with D perhaps matching TRBD2 (5 bases). The CDR3 totals 15 residues. CDR1 SGHRS and CDR2 YFSETQ come from the germline V gene. CDR3 region: CASSLSGTNTGELFF. The CDR3 coding sequence is TGTGCCAGCAGCTTGTCCGGGACGAACACCGGGGAGCTGTTTTTT.

V gene TRBV5-1 combines with J gene TRBJ1-1; TRBD1 agrees at 7 bases. This CDR3 has 15 amino acids. The germline CDR1 and CDR2 sequences are SGHRS and YFSETQ. The junction had 7 bases not matched to a gene; V was cut back by 4 bases and J by 1 base. This CDR3 is CASSPQGGRNTEAFF. The CDR3 DNA follows: TGCGCCAGCAGCCCCCAGGGGGGCAGGAACACTGAAGCTTTCTTT.

A note on this clone: At one of its ends the junction is not consistent with the germline gene, which may arise from a read error. V is TRBV5-1 and J is TRBJ1-2; no definite D call. The CDR3 consists of 15 residues. The germline CDR1 and CDR2 sequences are SGHRS and YFSETQ. CDR3 amino acids: CASSLDLGVGSGYTF. The CDR3 coding sequence is TGTGCCAGCAGCTTGGACTTGGGAGTTGGTAGTGGCTACACCTTC.

In regard to this clone: The junction differs from germline at one of its ends, possibly a read error. The CDR3 DNA reads TGTGCCAGCGCTTGGACAGCGAACACCAGGGAGCTGTTTTTT. It encodes CASAWTANTRELFF. The chain is built from TRBV18 and TRBJ2-2, with D perhaps matching TRBD1 (6 bases). CDR1 and CDR2 from the germline V gene are KGHSH and LQKENI. This CDR3 contains 14 residues.

The V gene is TRBV13, the J gene TRBJ1-4; possible D gene TRBD1, 6 bases. In germline, CDR1 is PRHDT, CDR2 FYEKMQ (reference sequence). V lost 2 bases and J lost 3, with 7 bases in between. The CDR3 consists of 14 residues. CDR3 DNA sequence: TGTGCCAGCAGCTTACGGACAGCTAATGAAAAACTGTTTTTT. Encoded protein: CASSLRTANEKLFF.

The chain uses TRBV6-5 and TRBJ1-2; 7 nucleotides match TRBD1. V trimming: 5 bases; J trimming: 1 base; junction bases outside the gene matches: 7. The germline gives CDR1 MNHEY, CDR2 SVGAGI. CDR3 length equals 15 residues. The CDR3 reads CASSPSGTDNYGYTF. DNA of the CDR3: TGTGCCAGCAGTCCTTCCGGGACAGATAACTATGGCTACACCTTC.

The sample holds a few counts of this clone. V is TRBV21-1 and J is TRBJ1-1. TRBV21-1 is designated a pseudogene. The CDR3 has 17 residues. The CDR3 DNA is TGTGCCAGCAGCAAAGAACTGAAGCCCTTAATGAACACTGAAGCTTTCTTT. Encoded protein: CASSKELKPLMNTEAFF.

The CDR3 DNA reads as TGTGCCAGCAGCCAAACAGTAAACACTGAAGCTTTCTTT. Amino acid sequence: CASSQTVNTEAFF. V and J are TRBV4-2 and TRBJ1-1; no reliable D call. The CDR3 covers 13 residues. V lost 2 bases and J 2 bases, leaving 6 bases between the germline ends. Germline lookup yields CDR1 LGHNA and CDR2 YNFKEQ.

The chain couples TRBV6-6 to TRBJ1-3, with 8 bases lining up with TRBD1. Trimming cost V 4 bases and J 4 bases; bases outside gene matches: 6. The CDR3 runs 15 residues. Germline lookup yields CDR1 MNHNY and CDR2 SVGAGI (reference sequence). The CDR3 sequence is CASSFRRDRGNTIYF. The CDR3 nucleotides read TGTGCCAGCAGTTTCCGACGGGACAGGGGAAACACCATATATTTT.

The chain employs TRBV7-3 and TRBJ2-2; 7 positions match TRBD2. CDR1 SGHTA and CDR2 FQGTGA come from the germline V gene. Losses at the gene ends were 4 bases for V and 6 bases for J; bases not matched to a gene: 8. The CDR3 loop spans 15 amino acids. The CDR3 DNA reads TGTGCCAGCAGCTCTCCGGGAGGAGGGGCCGGGGAGCTGTTTTTT. Its translation is CASSSPGGGAGELFF.

The gene calls are TRBV9 and TRBJ2-3, with D unclear. The V and J ends lost 2 bases and 0 bases respectively, with 4 bases between them. CDR1 and CDR2 from the germline V gene are SGDLS and YYNGEE. The CDR3 is 13 amino acids. CDR3 sequence reads: CASSVTSTDTQYF. In DNA, the CDR3 is TGTGCCAGCAGCGTTACTAGCACAGATACGCAGTATTTT.

V and J are TRBV28 and TRBJ1-2, with 8 bases aligning to TRBD1. V was pared by 8 bases and J by 4 bases, with 6 bases of the junction left unmatched. The CDR3 has 13 amino acids. Germline CDR1 MDHEN, CDR2 SYDVKM. The CDR3 is CASVQGQVYGYTF. As DNA, the CDR3 is TGTGCCAGCGTTCAGGGACAGGTCTATGGCTACACCTTC.

This clone appeared once. This chain joins TRBV11-2 and TRBJ2-7; D is perhaps TRBD1 (6 bases). Trimming removed 3 bases from V and 5 bases from J, with 11 bases in between. This CDR3 contains 13 residues. Germline V lookup: CDR1 SGHAT, CDR2 FQNNGV. As DNA, the CDR3 is TGTGCCAGCAGCTTGGGGGCCTCGGACGAGCAGTACGTC. This translates into CASSLGASDEQYV.

This chain connects TRBV3-1 (or the pseudogene TRBV3-2) to TRBJ2-3; no firm D call. CDR1 is LGHDT, CDR2 YNNKEL, per germline (reference sequence). This CDR3 is 13 amino acids long. V was shortened by 1 base and J by 4 bases, with 6 bases between the two germline ends. DNA for the CDR3: TGTGCCAGCAGCCAAGCTGGCCCAGATACGCAGTATTTT. Translating it yields CASSQAGPDTQYF.

The genes are TRBV6-5 and TRBJ2-5, with D possibly TRBD1 on 6 matching bases. The CDR3 is made up of 15 amino acids. CDR1 and CDR2 from the germline V gene are MNHEY and SVGAGI. Trimming pared 2 bases from V and 3 bases from J, leaving 13 bases between. CDR3 loop: CASSYPGRGKETQYF. CDR3 in DNA: TGTGCCAGCAGTTACCCGGGCAGGGGCAAAGAGACCCAGTACTTC.

This rearrangement joins TRBV19 to TRBJ1-3; no definite D call. Germline V gene sequence: CDR1 LNHDA, CDR2 SQIVND (reference sequence). V was shortened by 3 bases and J by 1 base, with 7 bases between the two germline ends. The CDR3 has 14 amino acids. CDR3 DNA sequence: TGTGCCAGTAGTATGGCGGGGTCTGGAAACACCATATATTTT. It is translated as CASSMAGSGNTIYF. Drawing the rest from reference TRBV19 and TRBJ1-3, the complete variable domain is DGGITQSPKYLFRKEGQNVTLSCEQNLNHDAMYWYRQDPGQGLRLIYYSQIVNDFQKGDIAEGYSVSREKKESFPLTVTSAQKNPTAFYLCASSMAGSGNTIYFGEGSWLTVV.

In its sample, this clone was seen once. The chain is built from TRBV6-2 or TRBV6-3 and TRBJ2-5; weak D call: TRBD1 (5 bases). The germline V and J ends were trimmed by 0 bases and 9 bases, with 11 bases remaining between them. The CDR3 length is 13 residues. Germline V CDR1 and CDR2: MNHEY, SVGEGT. For the CDR3, the DNA is TGTGCCAGCAGTTACTCGACTCCCAGGGCCCAGTACTTC. Its translation is CASSYSTPRAQYF.

The chain employs TRBV3-1 (or the pseudogene TRBV3-2) and TRBJ2-5, with a weak D call TRBD2 (6 bases). V lost 2 bases and J 3 bases, leaving 13 bases between the germline ends. The CDR3 runs to 15 residues. Germline CDR1 is LGHDT and CDR2 is YNNKEL (reference sequence). CDR3 region: CASSQTGTREETQYF. The CDR3 coding sequence is TGTGCCAGCAGCCAAACCGGGACTCGTGAAGAGACCCAGTACTTC.

On this clone: Germline and junction disagree at one end, which may indicate a read error. The V gene is TRBV5-1, the J gene TRBJ2-3, with TRBD2 matching 9 bases. The germline V gene has CDR1 SGHRS and CDR2 YFSETQ. The CDR3 covers 16 residues. The CDR3 reads CASSLVGSGRPDTQYF. CDR3 coding DNA: TGTGCCAGCAGCTTGGTTGGTAGCGGGAGACCAGATACGCAGTATTTT. The variable domain in full, with the rest retrieved from reference TRBV5-1 and TRBJ2-3, is KAGVTQTPRYLIKTRGQQVTLSCSPISGHRSVSWYQQTPGQGLQFLFEYFSETQRNKGNFPGRFSGRQFSNSRSEMNVSTLELGDSALYLCASSLVGSGRPDTQYFGPGTRLTVL.

The genes are TRBV20-1 and TRBJ1-4; no firm D call. V gave up 3 bases and J gave up 0 bases, with 8 bases separating them. The length of the CDR3 is 14 residues. CDR1 and CDR2 from the germline V gene are DFQATT and SNEGSKA (reference sequence). The CDR3, as DNA: TGCAGTGCTAGTCCCGGAGCAACTAATGAAAAACTGTTTTTT. It is translated as CSASPGATNEKLFF.

The chain uses TRBV24-1 and TRBJ2-1; TRBD2 might be the D (5 bases). V lost 2 bases to trimming and J lost 2 bases, with 12 bases between them. The germline gives CDR1 KGHDR, CDR2 SFDVKD. The CDR3 is made up of 16 amino acids. In nucleotides, the CDR3 is TGTGCCACCAGTGATTCAGGCCCGGGAACCTACAATGAGCAGTTCTTC. It encodes CATSDSGPGTYNEQFF.

CDR3 region: CAVNGRGNTGELFF. The CDR3 DNA reads TGTGCCGTTAACGGGCGGGGTAACACCGGGGAGCTGTTTTTT. This chain links TRBV6-5 with TRBJ2-2; D perhaps matches TRBD2 (6 bases). CDR1 is MNHEY and CDR2 is SVGAGI in the germline V gene. The ends were cut back, 11 bases at V and 2 bases at J, with 15 bases in the middle. The CDR3 extends over 14 amino acids.

The chain couples TRBV6-5 to TRBJ1-5; D is uncertain. Germline loops: CDR1 MNHEY, CDR2 SVGAGI. Trimming stripped 2 bases from V and 5 bases from J, with 7 bases between. The CDR3 is 13 amino acids. Written as DNA, the CDR3 is TGTGCCAGCAGTTACAACAGAGATCAGCCCCAGCATTTT. Protein sequence: CASSYNRDQPQHF.

This chain joins TRBV6-6 and TRBJ2-1; D gene uncertain. Between the trimmed V and J ends, which lost 4 bases and 0 bases, there was a span of 13 bases. From germline, CDR1 is MNHNY and CDR2 SVGAGI (reference sequence). This CDR3 contains 16 residues. The CDR3 here is CASSLVALTSYNEQFF. The DNA for the CDR3 is TGTGCCAGCAGTTTGGTCGCACTCACCTCCTACAATGAGCAGTTCTTC.